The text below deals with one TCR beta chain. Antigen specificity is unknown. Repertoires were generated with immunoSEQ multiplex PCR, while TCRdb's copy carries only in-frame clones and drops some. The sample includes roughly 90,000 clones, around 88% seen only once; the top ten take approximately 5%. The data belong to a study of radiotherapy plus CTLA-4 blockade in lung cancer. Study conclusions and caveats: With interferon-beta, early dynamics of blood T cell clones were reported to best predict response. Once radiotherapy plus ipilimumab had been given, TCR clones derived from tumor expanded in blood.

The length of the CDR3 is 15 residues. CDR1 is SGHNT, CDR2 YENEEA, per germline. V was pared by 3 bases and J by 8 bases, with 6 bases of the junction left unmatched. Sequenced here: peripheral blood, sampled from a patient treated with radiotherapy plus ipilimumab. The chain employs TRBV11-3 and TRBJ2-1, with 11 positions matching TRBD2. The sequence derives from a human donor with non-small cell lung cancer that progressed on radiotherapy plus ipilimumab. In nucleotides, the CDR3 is TGTGCCAGCAGCTTTACTAGCGGGAGAACCCATGAGCAGTTCTTC. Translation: CASSFTSGRTHEQFF. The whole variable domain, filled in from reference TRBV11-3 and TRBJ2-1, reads EAGVVQSPRYKIIEKKQPVAFWCNPISGHNTLYWYLQNLGQGPELLIRYENEEAVDDSQLPKDRFSAERLKGVDSTLKIQPAELGDSAVYLCASSFTSGRTHEQFFGPGTRLTVL.